The 6 T cell receptor beta chains below were found in one sample sequenced in a study of Tregs in tolerant kidney transplant recipients. The assay was immunoSEQ multiplex PCR, and TCRdb's table has in-frame clones only and misses some. In the table there are 200,000 to 300,000 clones, about 80% of which are singletons. Input material: CD4+ T cells from blood. The receptor source for this set is a human donor in good health.

The V gene is TRBV30, the J gene TRBJ2-1; D is possibly TRBD1 (5 bases). From germline, CDR1 is GTSNPN and CDR2 SVGIG (reference sequence). The CDR3 is 15 amino acids. The V end was cut by 4 bases, the J end by 2 bases, with 15 bases between. The CDR3 region has the DNA TGTGCCTGGAACAGACAGATGACCCCCTACAATGAGCAGTTCTTC. Translation: CAWNRQMTPYNEQFF.

A few counts support this clone. The V and J genes are TRBV5-1 and TRBJ2-7; 11 positions match TRBD1. Germline assignment: CDR1 SGHRS and CDR2 YFSETQ. This CDR3 has 17 amino acids. Trimming removed 0 bases from V and 3 bases from J; junction bases left unmatched: 8. The chain's CDR3 is CASSLGAGTGGIYEQYF. The CDR3, as DNA: TGCGCCAGCAGCTTGGGGGCCGGGACAGGGGGTATCTACGAGCAGTACTTC.

The chain is built from TRBV29-1 and TRBJ1-2, with D unresolved. The V end was cut by 7 bases, the J end by 5 bases, with 17 bases between. Germline V gene lookup returns CDR1 SQVTM and CDR2 ANQGSEA. The CDR3 consists of 13 residues. CDR3 residues: CSAIKGSRYGYTF. For the CDR3, the DNA is TGCAGCGCGATAAAGGGTTCTCGGTATGGCTACACCTTC.

This clone was detected only a few times. The V gene is TRBV13, the J gene TRBJ2-3; 7 nucleotides line up with TRBD1. Germline CDR1 reads PRHDT; CDR2 reads FYEKMQ (reference sequence). The CDR3 consists of 13 residues. V dropped 5 bases and J dropped 12; count of bases not matched to a gene: 11. The CDR3 is CASSLRQGRYQYF. CDR3 nucleotides: TGTGCCAGCAGCCTAAGACAGGGAAGGTACCAGTATTTT.

This chain joins TRBV6-1 and TRBJ2-1, with D possibly matching TRBD1 (6 bases). V gave up 6 bases and J gave up 5 bases, with 8 bases separating them. The CDR3 sequence is 12 residues long. CDR1 and CDR2 from the germline V gene are MNHNS and SASEGT. The CDR3 region is CASRDSHNEQFF. Written as DNA, the CDR3 is TGTGCCAGCAGGGACAGTCACAATGAGCAGTTCTTC.

The genes are TRBV5-6 and TRBJ2-1, with TRBD2 identical over 9 bases. This CDR3 contains 13 residues. Per the germline V gene, CDR1 is SGHDT and CDR2 is YYEEEE. V trimming: 4 bases; J trimming: 8 bases; junction bases outside the gene matches: 4. CDR3 sequence reads: CASSTGTSYEQFF. The CDR3 DNA sequence: TGTGCCAGCAGCACCGGGACTAGCTATGAGCAGTTCTTC. Drawing the rest from reference TRBV5-6 and TRBJ2-1, the complete variable domain is DAGVTQSPTHLIKTRGQQVTLRCSPKSGHDTVSWYQQALGQGPQFIFQYYEEEERQRGNFPDRFSGHQFPNYSSELNVNALLLGDSALYLCASSTGTSYEQFFGPGTRLTVL.